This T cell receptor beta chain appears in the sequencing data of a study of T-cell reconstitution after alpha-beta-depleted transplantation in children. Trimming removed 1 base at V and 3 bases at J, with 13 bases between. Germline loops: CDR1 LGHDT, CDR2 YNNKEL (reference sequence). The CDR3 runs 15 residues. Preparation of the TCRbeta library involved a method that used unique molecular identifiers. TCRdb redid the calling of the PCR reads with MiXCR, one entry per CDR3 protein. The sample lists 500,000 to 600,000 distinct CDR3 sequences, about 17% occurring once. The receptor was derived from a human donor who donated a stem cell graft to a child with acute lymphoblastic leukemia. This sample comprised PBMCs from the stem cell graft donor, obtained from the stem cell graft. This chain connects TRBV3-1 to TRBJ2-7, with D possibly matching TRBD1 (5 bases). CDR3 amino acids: CASSQAQGTHYEQYF. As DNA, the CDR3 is TGTGCCAGCAGCCAAGCGCAGGGCACGCACTACGAGCAGTACTTC.